The clone carrying this TCR beta chain has just a few counts. Antigen unknown. CDR3 length equals 15 residues. Germline V gene lookup returns CDR1 KGHSH and CDR2 LQKENI. V shed 6 bases, J shed 5 bases, and the junction held 5 bases outside the gene matches. cDNA synthesis used the whole RNA isolate, giving expressed TCRB sequences. Sequencing used immunoSEQ multiplex PCR; TCRdb keeps in-frame clones, though not all of them. The table has roughly 450,000 clones, around 10% seen once. Sorted populations all exceeded 98% purity. This record belongs to a study of beta chain features in type 1 diabetes. Whole-study results and caveats: Since sequencing was performed on cDNA, cells with high TCR expression could be over-represented. In all four CD4+ subsets, TCRB CDR3 length was significantly, moderately reduced in type 1 diabetes. Lower insertion and higher deletion counts appeared at VDJ junctions in type 1 diabetes patients.

The V gene is TRBV18, the J gene TRBJ2-3; 13 nucleotides match TRBD2. Sequenced: naive CD4+ T cells from blood. This sequence originates from a woman aged 18-35 years in good health. Written as DNA, the CDR3 is TGTGCCAGCTCCCCGCGGACTAGCGGGGGAGATACGCAGTATTTT. Its translation is CASSPRTSGGDTQYF.